The rows below give T cell receptor beta chains drawn from one sample of a study of T cell responses to AZD1222 COVID-19 vaccine. Clones were sequenced by immunoSEQ multiplex PCR, and TCRdb holds only the in-frame ones, with some missing. The table shows roughly 130,000 clones, with 80% to 90% occurring only once. Sequenced here: peripheral blood, sampled on day 0 of AZD1222 vaccination. These receptor sequences come from an adult in good health. The CDR3 runs from the conserved cysteine through the conserved F or W. Fields, in order: D gene, clone size, J gene, CDR3 length, V gene, CDR3 protein, CDR3 DNA. A D gene is named only where the DNA matches it firmly. Rows give clone size only sometimes, using once, few, many, or a class for an expanded clone.

. | . | TRBJ1-4 | 13 | TRBV5-1 | CASSNRADKKLFF | TGCGCCAGCAGCAACCGGGCCGACAAAAAACTGTTTTTT
TRBD1 | . | TRBJ1-1 | 15 | TRBV7-9 | CASSTRDRGRAEAFF | TGTGCCAGCAGCACCCGGGACAGGGGAAGGGCTGAAGCTTTCTTT
. | . | TRBJ1-5 | 14 | TRBV3-1/TRBV3-2 | CASSHRFSNQPQHF | TGTGCCAGCAGCCACAGATTTAGCAATCAGCCCCAGCATTTT
. | . | TRBJ1-5 | 13 | TRBV6-5 | CASSYRGGQPQHF | TGTGCCAGCAGTTACCGGGGGGGCCAGCCCCAGCATTTT
. | . | TRBJ2-7 | 9 | TRBV10-3 | CAISYEQYF | TGTGCCATCAGTTACGAGCAGTACTTC
. | . | TRBJ2-1 | 20 | TRBV4-1 | CASSQPFRGGPVSSYNEQFF | TGCGCCAGCAGCCAGCCCTTCCGAGGGGGGCCGGTTAGCTCCTACAATGAGCAGTTCTTC
. | . | TRBJ1-4 | 14 | TRBV18 | CASSPGSTNEKLFF | TGTGCCAGCTCACCAGGATCAACTAATGAAAAACTGTTTTTT
. | . | TRBJ1-2 | 13 | TRBV7-9 | CASSLNGKYGYTF | TGTGCCAGCAGCTTAAACGGAAAATATGGCTACACCTTC
TRBD1 | . | TRBJ1-6 | 16 | TRBV27 | CASTRDRGLSNSPLHF | TGTGCCAGCACCCGGGACAGGGGGCTTTCTAATTCACCCCTCCACTTT
TRBD1 | . | TRBJ1-1 | 16 | TRBV18 | CASSQRVTGASTEAFF | TGTGCCAGCTCACAGAGGGTTACAGGGGCTAGTACTGAAGCTTTCTTT
TRBD1 | . | TRBJ2-7 | 13 | TRBV24-1 | CATSGQGAVGQYF | TGTGCCACCAGTGGACAGGGGGCAGTGGGGCAGTACTTC
. | many | TRBJ1-1 | 15 | TRBV19 | CASSIAGTPNTEAFF | TGTGCCAGTAGTATTGCCGGGACCCCGAACACTGAAGCTTTCTTT
TRBD2 | . | TRBJ2-2 | 15 | TRBV2 | CASRRAGLNTGELFF | TGTGCCAGCAGGAGAGCGGGGCTGAACACCGGGGAGCTGTTTTTT
. | . | TRBJ1-2 | 13 | TRBV19 | CATSSALNYGYTF | TGTGCCACCAGCTCGGCCCTGAACTATGGCTACACCTTC
. | . | TRBJ2-1 | 15 | TRBV5-4 | CASSLPRVFGREQFF | TGTGCCAGCAGCTTGCCCAGGGTTTTCGGGCGAGAGCAGTTCTTC
TRBD1 | . | TRBJ1-1 | 15 | TRBV5-6 | CASSFGTGRNTEAFF | TGTGCCAGCAGCTTCGGGACAGGGCGAAACACTGAAGCTTTCTTT
. | . | TRBJ2-6 | 13 | TRBV13 | CASSWRGANVLTF | TGTGCCAGCAGCTGGAGGGGGGCCAACGTCCTGACTTTC
TRBD2 | . | TRBJ2-1 | 17 | TRBV4-2 | CASSHRSGRVSYNEQFF | TGTGCCAGCAGCCATAGGAGCGGGAGGGTCTCCTACAATGAGCAGTTCTTC
. | . | TRBJ1-2 | 13 | TRBV7-2 | CASSTDANYGYTF | TGTGCCAGCAGCACGGACGCTAACTATGGCTACACCTTC
. | . | TRBJ2-1 | 16 | TRBV7-2 | CASSTKAWAADNEQFF | TGTGCCAGCAGCACCAAGGCGTGGGCGGCTGACAATGAGCAGTTCTTC
. | . | TRBJ2-3 | 15 | TRBV6-2/TRBV6-3 | CASSYSNPGTDTQYF | TGTGCCAGCAGTTACTCGAACCCAGGAACAGATACGCAGTATTTT
TRBD1 | . | TRBJ1-2 | 17 | TRBV19 | CASSIVGTATANYGYTF | TGTGCCAGTAGTATAGTAGGGACAGCTACTGCTAACTATGGCTACACCTTC
. | . | TRBJ2-2 | 15 | TRBV9 | CASSPPSGVTGELFF | TGTGCCAGCAGCCCCCCTAGTGGGGTCACCGGGGAGCTGTTTTTT
. | many | TRBJ1-2 | 14 | TRBV9 | CASSFSGTSYGYTF | TGTGCCAGCAGCTTCTCGGGCACCAGCTATGGCTACACCTTC
. | few | TRBJ2-1 | 12 | TRBV7-2 | CASKGRALEQFF | TGTGCCAGCAAGGGCAGGGCACTGGAGCAGTTCTTC
. | . | TRBJ2-7 | 16 | TRBV11-3 | CASSLDGVSGAYEQYF | TGTGCCAGCAGCTTAGATGGCGTAAGCGGTGCCTACGAGCAGTACTTC
. | . | TRBJ2-5 | 16 | TRBV19 | CASSMGRAPYQETQYF | TGTGCCAGTAGTATGGGCCGGGCCCCGTATCAAGAGACCCAGTACTTC
TRBD2 | . | TRBJ2-1 | 16 | TRBV6-6 | CASSYSGTSGYNEQFF | TGTGCCAGCAGTTACTCCGGGACTAGCGGTTACAATGAGCAGTTCTTC
TRBD2 | . | TRBJ2-7 | 15 | TRBV5-1 | CASSLGASGAYEQYF | TGCGCCAGCAGCTTGGGAGCTAGCGGAGCCTACGAGCAGTACTTC
. | once | TRBJ1-5 | 12 | TRBV24-1 | CATSDRNQPQHF | TGTGCCACCAGTGACCGTAATCAGCCCCAGCATTTT